The 9 T cell receptor beta chains below all came from one sample that was sequenced in a study of T cell responses to AZD1222 COVID-19 vaccine. Assay used: immunoSEQ multiplex PCR; TCRdb lists only in-frame clones, some missing. The sample includes about 140,000 clones. What was sequenced was peripheral blood. The receptors here all came from an adult in good health.

CDR3 nucleotides: TGTGCCAGCAGCTTAAGAGGACCGGGAACCGGAGAGGGTGGGTCACCCCTCCACTTT. This sequence encodes CASSLRGPGTGEGGSPLHF. The chain links TRBV7-3 to TRBJ1-6; no firm D call. Germline V gene sequence: CDR1 SGHTA, CDR2 FQGTGA. This CDR3 has 19 residues. V was cut by 1 base and J by 10 bases, with 26 bases left in between.

The chain links TRBV29-1 to TRBJ1-1; tentatively, D is TRBD1 (5 bases). V lost 5 bases to trimming and J lost 6 bases, with 16 bases between them. The CDR3 length is 13 residues. Per the germline V gene, CDR1 is SQVTM and CDR2 is ANQGSEA. CDR3 amino acids: CSVHMAGDAEAFF. The CDR3 DNA reads as TGCAGCGTTCATATGGCCGGGGACGCTGAAGCTTTCTTT.

The chain couples TRBV19 to TRBJ1-4; TRBD1 might be the D (6 bases). The CDR3 covers 15 residues. Trimming pared 5 bases from V and 11 bases from J, leaving 21 bases between. CDR1 LNHDA and CDR2 SQIVND come from the germline V gene (reference sequence). Written as DNA, the CDR3 is TGTGCCAGTAGTTCGGGGGCCGGGACAAGAGACAAACTGTTTTTT. Translating gives CASSSGAGTRDKLFF.

The V and J genes are TRBV6-2 or TRBV6-3 and TRBJ1-1; D call uncertain. The germline gives CDR1 MNHEY, CDR2 SVGEGT. The CDR3 has 13 residues. The germline V and J ends were trimmed by 2 bases and 4 bases, with 8 bases remaining between them. Here the CDR3 DNA reads TGTGCCAGCAGTTACGAGATTCTCACTGAAGCTTTCTTT. Translation: CASSYEILTEAFF.

The J gene is TRBJ2-6, the V gene TRBV4-1; D is ambiguous. The germline V and J ends were trimmed by 1 base and 2 bases, with 9 bases remaining between them. CDR1 and CDR2 (germline): MGHRA, YSYEKL. The CDR3 has 16 amino acids. CDR3 nucleotides: TGCGCCAGCAGCCAAGGTTGGGGTCCTGGGGCCAACGTCCTGACTTTC. Encoded protein: CASSQGWGPGANVLTF.

The rearrangement uses TRBV4-2 and TRBJ2-5; 12 bases agree with TRBD1. CDR1 is LGHNA, CDR2 YNFKEQ, per germline. CDR3 length equals 16 residues. The J segment lost 5 bases and the V segment lost 3 bases, leaving 7 bases of the junction unmatched. CDR3 bases: TGTGCCAGCAGCCAGGAGACCGGGACAGGGGGCGAGACCCAGTACTTC. As protein: CASSQETGTGGETQYF.

V is TRBV6-1 and J is TRBJ2-1; 7 positions agree with TRBD1. Germline CDR1 MNHNS, CDR2 SASEGT. Trimming at V came to 6 bases and at J to 9 bases, leaving 5 bases not matched to a gene. The CDR3 has 12 amino acids. Written as DNA, the CDR3 is TGTGCCAGCAGCACAGGGGATAGTGAGCAGTTCTTC. This codes for CASSTGDSEQFF.

DNA for the CDR3: TGTGCCAGCAGCCAAGATTTGTACAGTTCCAACACTGAAGCTTTCTTT. Translation: CASSQDLYSSNTEAFF. The chain carries TRBV3-1 (or the pseudogene TRBV3-2) and TRBJ1-1; D unresolved. Looked up from germline, CDR1 is LGHDT and CDR2 is YNNKEL (reference sequence). The CDR3 runs 16 residues. Deletions cut 0 bases from V and 2 bases from J, with 13 bases between.

The J gene is TRBJ1-6, the V gene TRBV19; TRBD1 agrees at 7 bases. V trimming: 4 bases; J trimming: 0 bases; junction bases outside the gene matches: 6. This CDR3 is 17 amino acids long. From germline, CDR1 is LNHDA and CDR2 SQIVND (reference sequence). The CDR3, as DNA: TGTGCCAGTAGTAGGGGGGACAGCGGCTCCTATAATTCACCCCTCCACTTT. Amino acid sequence: CASSRGDSGSYNSPLHF.